This T cell receptor beta chain derives from a study of blood T cell repertoires in COVID-19. V lost 0 bases and J 1 base, leaving 5 bases between the germline ends. The CDR3 is 14 amino acids. The germline CDR1 and CDR2 sequences are SGHRS and YFSETQ. The repertoire was sequenced with immunoSEQ multiplex PCR; TCRdb's copy has only in-frame clones and lacks some. The table has about 140,000 clones, over 75% seen once. The origin of this receptor is a human donor in a cohort sampled during active COVID-19. The chain uses TRBV5-1 and TRBJ1-3; D unresolved. Input material: peripheral blood. CDR3 nucleotides: TGCGCCAGCAGCTTGGGTGTATCTGGAAACACCATATATTTT. This translates into CASSLGVSGNTIYF.